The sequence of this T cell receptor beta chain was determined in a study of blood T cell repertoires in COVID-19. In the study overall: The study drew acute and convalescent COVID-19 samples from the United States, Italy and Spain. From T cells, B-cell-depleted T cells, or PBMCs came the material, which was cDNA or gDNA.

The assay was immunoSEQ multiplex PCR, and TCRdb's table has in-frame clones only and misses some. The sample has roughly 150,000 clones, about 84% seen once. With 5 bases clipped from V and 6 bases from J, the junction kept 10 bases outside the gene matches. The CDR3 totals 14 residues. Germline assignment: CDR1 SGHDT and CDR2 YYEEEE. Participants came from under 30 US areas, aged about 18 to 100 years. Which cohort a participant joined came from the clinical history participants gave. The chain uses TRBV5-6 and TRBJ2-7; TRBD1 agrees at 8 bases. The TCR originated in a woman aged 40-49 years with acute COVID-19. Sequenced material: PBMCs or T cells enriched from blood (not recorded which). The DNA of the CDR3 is TGTGCCAGCAGTCGGACAGGGAACCTGGGCGAGCAGTACTTC. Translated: CASSRTGNLGEQYF.